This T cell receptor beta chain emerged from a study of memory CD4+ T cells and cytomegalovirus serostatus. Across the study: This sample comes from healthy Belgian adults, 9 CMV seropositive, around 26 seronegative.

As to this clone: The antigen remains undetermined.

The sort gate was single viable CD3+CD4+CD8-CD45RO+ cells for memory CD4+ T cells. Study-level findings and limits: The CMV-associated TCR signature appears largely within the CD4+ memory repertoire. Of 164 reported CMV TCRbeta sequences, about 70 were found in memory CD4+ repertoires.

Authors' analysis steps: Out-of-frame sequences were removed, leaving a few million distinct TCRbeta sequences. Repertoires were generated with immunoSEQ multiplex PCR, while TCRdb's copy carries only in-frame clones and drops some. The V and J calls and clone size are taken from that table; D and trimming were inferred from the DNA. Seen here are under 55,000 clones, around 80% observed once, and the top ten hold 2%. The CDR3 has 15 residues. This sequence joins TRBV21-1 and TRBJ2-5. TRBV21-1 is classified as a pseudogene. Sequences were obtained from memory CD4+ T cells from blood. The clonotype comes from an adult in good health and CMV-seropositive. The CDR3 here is CASTHKGPRKETQYF. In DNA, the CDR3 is TGTGCCAGCACCCACAAAGGTCCCAGAAAAGAGACCCAGTACTTC.